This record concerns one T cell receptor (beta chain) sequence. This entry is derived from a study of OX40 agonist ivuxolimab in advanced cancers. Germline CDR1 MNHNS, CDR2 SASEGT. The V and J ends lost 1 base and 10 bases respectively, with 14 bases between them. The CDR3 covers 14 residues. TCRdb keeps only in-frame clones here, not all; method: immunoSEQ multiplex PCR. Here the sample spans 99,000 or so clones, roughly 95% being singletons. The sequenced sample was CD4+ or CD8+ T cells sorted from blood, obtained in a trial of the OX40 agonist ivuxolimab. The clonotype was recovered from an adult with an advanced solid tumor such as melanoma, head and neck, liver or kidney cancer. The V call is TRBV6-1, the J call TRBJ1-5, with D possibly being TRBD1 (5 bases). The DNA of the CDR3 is TGTGCCAGCAGTGAAGTGGGGACGGGCGCCCCCCAGCATTTT. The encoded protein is CASSEVGTGAPQHF.